The present entry profiles one T cell receptor (beta chain) with its context. Its antigen is unidentified. The CDR3 is 15 amino acids. V lost 4 bases, J lost 2 bases, and 6 bases stayed unmatched. Germline V gene data show CDR1 as MNHNS and CDR2 as SASEGT. This specimen belongs to a study of cytomegalovirus exposure and HLA in healthy donors. Whole-study results and caveats: The authors listed some 150 TCR beta chains as cytomegalovirus-associated. It is likely that the observed cluster of highly shared sequence variants was a sequencing artifact.

The PCR used 60 Vbeta and 13 Jbeta primers. The assay was immunoSEQ multiplex PCR, and TCRdb's table has in-frame clones only and misses some. The profile shows roughly 200,000 clones, 79% of them singletons. All donors participated as healthy donors of bone marrow. The sample comprised PBMCs. The chain uses TRBV6-1 and TRBJ1-2; 8 bases are shared with TRBD1. The sequence came from a girl aged 5 to 17 in good health and CMV-seropositive. This CDR3 reads CASSGQGRPNYGYTF. DNA of the CDR3: TGTGCCAGCAGTGGACAGGGGAGGCCCAACTATGGCTACACCTTC.